The TCR beta chain under discussion was sequenced for a study of blood T cell repertoires in COVID-19. Whole-study context: Specimens from acute and convalescent COVID-19 originated in the United States, Italy and Spain. PBMCs, B-cell-depleted T cells, or T cells were the source of the cDNA or gDNA that made up the material.

Of note for this clone: One end of the junction fails to match germline, which may point to a read error.

CDR1 LGHDT and CDR2 YNNKEL come from the germline V gene (reference sequence). CDR3 size: 14 residues. Original processing methods: Amplified reference gene primers provided the basis for estimating nucleated cell counts. The method was immunoSEQ multiplex PCR; TCRdb's version includes in-frame clones alone and lacks a portion of them. V and J calls and clone size are those listed in that table; D and trimming were worked out from the DNA. This sample has under 300,000 clones, with approximately 82% found just once. The clonotype originates from a man aged 25 to 40 who had recovered from COVID-19. The sequenced sample was peripheral blood. The gene calls are TRBV3-1 (or the pseudogene TRBV3-2) and TRBJ1-2; TRBD1 aligns across 10 bases. DNA for the CDR3: TGTGCCAGCAGCCAAGGGACAGGGGGAATCCGGGGGCTCTTC. This translates into CASSQGTGGIRGLF.